This T cell receptor (beta chain) was obtained from a study of post-analysis software for immune sequencing data. Study-wide points: Roughly 5 TRBV segments (TRBV5-6, TRBV5-1 and TRBV20-1 among them) occurred more frequently in patients than in controls.

Included in the TCR beta cDNA libraries were unique molecular identifiers. TCRdb re-derived calls from the PCR reads in MiXCR, one entry per CDR3 protein. The sample lists 400,000 to 500,000 distinct CDR3 sequences, about 39% occurring once. This clonotype was counted once. Its antigen is unknown. This CDR3 contains 16 residues. Trimming removed 1 base from V and 1 base from J, with 12 bases in between. Germline loops: CDR1 SGHRS, CDR2 YFSETQ. The chain joins TRBV5-1 to TRBJ2-1, with D unclear. The origin of this receptor is a girl aged 2 to 9 with multiple sclerosis. What was sequenced was blood. The CDR3 sequence: CASSLSWAKSYNEQFF. CDR3 DNA: TGCGCCAGCAGCTTGTCTTGGGCGAAGTCCTACAATGAGCAGTTCTTC.